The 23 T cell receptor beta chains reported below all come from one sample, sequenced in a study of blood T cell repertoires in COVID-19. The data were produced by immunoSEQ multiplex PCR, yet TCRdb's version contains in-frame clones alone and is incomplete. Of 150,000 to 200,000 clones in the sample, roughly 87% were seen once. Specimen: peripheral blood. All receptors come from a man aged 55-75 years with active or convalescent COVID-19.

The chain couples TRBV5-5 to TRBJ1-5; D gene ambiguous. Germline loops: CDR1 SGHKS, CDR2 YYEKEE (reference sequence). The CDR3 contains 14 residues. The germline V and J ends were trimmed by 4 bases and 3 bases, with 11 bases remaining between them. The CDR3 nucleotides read TGTGCCAGCAGCGTGGTTGGCCTCAATCAGCCCCAGCATTTT. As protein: CASSVVGLNQPQHF.

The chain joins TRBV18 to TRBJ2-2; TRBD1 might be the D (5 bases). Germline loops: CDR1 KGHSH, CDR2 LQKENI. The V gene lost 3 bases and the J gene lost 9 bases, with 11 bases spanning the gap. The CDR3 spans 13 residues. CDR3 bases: TGTGCCAGCTCACCGGACATTCTCCGGGAGCTGTTTTTT. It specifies CASSPDILRELFF.

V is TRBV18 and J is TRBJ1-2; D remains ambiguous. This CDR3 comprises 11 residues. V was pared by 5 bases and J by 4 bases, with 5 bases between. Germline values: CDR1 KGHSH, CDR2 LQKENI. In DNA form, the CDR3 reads TGTGCCAGCTCAGGAGTCTATGGCTACACCTTC. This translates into CASSGVYGYTF.

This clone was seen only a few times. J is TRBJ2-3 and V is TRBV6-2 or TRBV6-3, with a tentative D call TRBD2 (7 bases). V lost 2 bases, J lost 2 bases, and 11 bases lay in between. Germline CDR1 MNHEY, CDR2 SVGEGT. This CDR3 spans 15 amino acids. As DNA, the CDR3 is TGTGCCAGCAGTTACGTTGGGGGGGCCACAGATACGCAGTATTTT. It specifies CASSYVGGATDTQYF.

CDR3 in DNA: TGTGCCAGCAGCCGCCGGTTGGGGCAGGGCGGGAACGAGCAGTACTTC. It translates to CASSRRLGQGGNEQYF. V is TRBV3-1 (or the pseudogene TRBV3-2) and J is TRBJ2-7; TRBD2 is a possible D gene (6 bases). There are 16 residues in the CDR3. From germline, CDR1 is LGHDT and CDR2 YNNKEL (reference sequence). The ends were cut back, 4 bases at V and 5 bases at J, with 21 bases in the middle.

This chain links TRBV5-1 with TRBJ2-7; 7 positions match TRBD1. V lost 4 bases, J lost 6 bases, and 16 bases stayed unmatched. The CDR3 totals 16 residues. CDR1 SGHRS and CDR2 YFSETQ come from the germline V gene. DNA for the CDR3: TGCGCCAGCAGCATAACGCCCAACAGGGGTGGGAGCGAGCAGTACTTC. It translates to CASSITPNRGGSEQYF.

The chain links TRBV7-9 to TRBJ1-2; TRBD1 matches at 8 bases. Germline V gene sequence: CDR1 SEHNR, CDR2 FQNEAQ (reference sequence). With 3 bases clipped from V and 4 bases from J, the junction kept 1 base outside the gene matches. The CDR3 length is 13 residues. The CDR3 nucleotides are TGTGCCAGCAGCTTGGACAGGGCCTATGGCTACACCTTC. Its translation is CASSLDRAYGYTF.

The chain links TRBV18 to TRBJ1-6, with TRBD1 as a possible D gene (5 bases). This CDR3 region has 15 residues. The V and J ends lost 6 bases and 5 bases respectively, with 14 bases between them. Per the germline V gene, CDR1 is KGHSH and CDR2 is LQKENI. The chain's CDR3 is CASSPTGGNNSPLHF. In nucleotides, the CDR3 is TGTGCCAGCTCCCCAACTGGGGGGAATAATTCACCCCTCCACTTT.

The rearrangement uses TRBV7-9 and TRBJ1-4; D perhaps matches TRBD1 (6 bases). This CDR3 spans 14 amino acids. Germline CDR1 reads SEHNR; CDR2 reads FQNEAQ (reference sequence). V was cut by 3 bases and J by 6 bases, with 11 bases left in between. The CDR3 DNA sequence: TGTGCCAGCAGCTTCTCGGCAGGGGATGAAAAACTGTTTTTT. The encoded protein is CASSFSAGDEKLFF.

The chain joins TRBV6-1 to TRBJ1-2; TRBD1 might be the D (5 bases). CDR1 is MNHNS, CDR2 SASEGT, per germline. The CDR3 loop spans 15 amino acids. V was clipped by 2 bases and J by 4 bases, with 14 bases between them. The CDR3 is CASSERVRQSYGYTF. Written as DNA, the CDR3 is TGTGCCAGCAGTGAAAGGGTCAGACAGAGCTATGGCTACACCTTC.

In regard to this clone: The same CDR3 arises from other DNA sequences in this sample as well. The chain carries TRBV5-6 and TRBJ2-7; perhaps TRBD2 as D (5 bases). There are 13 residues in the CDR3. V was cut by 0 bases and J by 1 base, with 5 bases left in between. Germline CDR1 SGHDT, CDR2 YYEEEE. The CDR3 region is CASSLAGSYEQYF. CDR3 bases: TGTGCCAGCAGCTTGGCGGGATCCTACGAGCAGTACTTC.

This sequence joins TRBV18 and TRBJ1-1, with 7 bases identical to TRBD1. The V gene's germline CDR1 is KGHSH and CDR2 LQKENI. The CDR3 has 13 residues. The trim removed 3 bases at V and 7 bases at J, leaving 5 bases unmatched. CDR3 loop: CASSPGQLLEAFF. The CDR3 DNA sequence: TGTGCCAGCTCACCGGGACAGCTCCTTGAAGCTTTCTTT.

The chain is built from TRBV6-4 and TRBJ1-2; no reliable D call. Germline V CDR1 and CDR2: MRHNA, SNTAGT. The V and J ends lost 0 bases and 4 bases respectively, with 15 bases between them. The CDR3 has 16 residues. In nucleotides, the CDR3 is TGTGCCAGCAGTGACTCGAGAAGTGAGGGCGTCTATGGCTACACCTTC. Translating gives CASSDSRSEGVYGYTF.

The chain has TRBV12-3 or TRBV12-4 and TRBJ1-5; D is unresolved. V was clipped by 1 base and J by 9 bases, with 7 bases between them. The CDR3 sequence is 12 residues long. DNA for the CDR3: TGTGCCAGCAGTTTAGAGAGTGGGCCCCAGCATTTT. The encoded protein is CASSLESGPQHF.

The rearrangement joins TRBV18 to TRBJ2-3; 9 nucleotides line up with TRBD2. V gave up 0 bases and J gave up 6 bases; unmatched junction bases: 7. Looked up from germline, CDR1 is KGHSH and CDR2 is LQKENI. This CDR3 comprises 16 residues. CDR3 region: CASSPPGSAGGDTQYF. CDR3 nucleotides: TGTGCCAGCTCACCACCCGGCAGCGCGGGGGGGGATACGCAGTATTTT.

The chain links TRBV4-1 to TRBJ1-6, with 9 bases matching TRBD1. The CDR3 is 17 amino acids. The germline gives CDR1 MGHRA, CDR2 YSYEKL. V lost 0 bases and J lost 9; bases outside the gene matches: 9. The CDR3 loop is CASSQEHGTGLSSPLHF. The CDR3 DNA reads TGCGCCAGCAGCCAAGAGCACGGGACAGGGCTTAGTTCACCCCTCCACTTT.

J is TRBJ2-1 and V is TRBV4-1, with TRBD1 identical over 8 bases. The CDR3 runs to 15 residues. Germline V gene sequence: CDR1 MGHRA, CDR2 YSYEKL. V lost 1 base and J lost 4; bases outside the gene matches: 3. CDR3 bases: TGCGCCAGCAGCCAAGCGGACAGGGCTTACAATGAGCAGTTCTTC. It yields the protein CASSQADRAYNEQFF.

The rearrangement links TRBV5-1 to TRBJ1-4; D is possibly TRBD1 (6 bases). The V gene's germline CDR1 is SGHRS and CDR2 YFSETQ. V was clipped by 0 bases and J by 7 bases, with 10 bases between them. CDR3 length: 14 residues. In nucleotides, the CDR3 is TGCGCCAGCAGCTTGGTGGGGGCAGGTGAAAAACTGTTTTTT. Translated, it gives CASSLVGAGEKLFF. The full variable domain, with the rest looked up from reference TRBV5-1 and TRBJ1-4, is KAGVTQTPRYLIKTRGQQVTLSCSPISGHRSVSWYQQTPGQGLQFLFEYFSETQRNKGNFPGRFSGRQFSNSRSEMNVSTLELGDSALYLCASSLVGAGEKLFFGSGTQLSVL.

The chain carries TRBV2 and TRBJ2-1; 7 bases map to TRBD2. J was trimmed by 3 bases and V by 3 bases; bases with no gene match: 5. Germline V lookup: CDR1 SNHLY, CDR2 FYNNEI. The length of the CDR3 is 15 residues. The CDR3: CASSDNLAVYNEQFF. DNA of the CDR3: TGTGCCAGCAGTGATAACCTAGCGGTCTACAATGAGCAGTTCTTC.

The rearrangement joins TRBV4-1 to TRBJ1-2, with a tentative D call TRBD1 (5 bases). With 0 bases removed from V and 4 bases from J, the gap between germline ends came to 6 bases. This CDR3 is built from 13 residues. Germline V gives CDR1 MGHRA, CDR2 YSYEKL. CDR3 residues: CASSQDRGYGYTF. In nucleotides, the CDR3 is TGCGCCAGCAGCCAAGATAGGGGCTATGGCTACACCTTC.

The CDR3, as DNA: TGCGCCAGCAGCTTTCTAGCGCACGCGAGCACAGATACGCAGTATTTT. Protein: CASSFLAHASTDTQYF. This chain connects TRBV5-1 to TRBJ2-3; weak D call: TRBD2 (6 bases). Looked up from germline, CDR1 is SGHRS and CDR2 is YFSETQ. V lost 2 bases, J lost 0 bases, and 13 bases lay in between. This CDR3 contains 16 residues. The whole variable domain, remainder taken from reference TRBV5-1 and TRBJ2-3, is KAGVTQTPRYLIKTRGQQVTLSCSPISGHRSVSWYQQTPGQGLQFLFEYFSETQRNKGNFPGRFSGRQFSNSRSEMNVSTLELGDSALYLCASSFLAHASTDTQYFGPGTRLTVL.

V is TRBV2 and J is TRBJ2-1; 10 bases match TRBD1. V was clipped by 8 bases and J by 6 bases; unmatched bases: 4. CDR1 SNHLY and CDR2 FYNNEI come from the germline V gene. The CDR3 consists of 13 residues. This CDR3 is CASVRQGANEQFF. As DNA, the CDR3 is TGTGCCAGCGTGAGACAGGGGGCCAATGAGCAGTTCTTC.

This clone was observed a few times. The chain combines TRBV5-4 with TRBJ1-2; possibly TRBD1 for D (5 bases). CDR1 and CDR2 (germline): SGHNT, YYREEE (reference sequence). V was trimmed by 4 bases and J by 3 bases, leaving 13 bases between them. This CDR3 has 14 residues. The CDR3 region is CASSPQGSDYGYTF. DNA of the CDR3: TGTGCCAGCAGCCCCCAGGGTTCAGACTATGGCTACACCTTC.